The entry below gives a single TCR beta chain sequence along with its context. This clone is a singleton in its sample. What this receptor recognizes is not known. No clone much larger than this one lies a single base away; base qualities are absent. TCRbeta CDR3 regions were amplified from genomic DNA using the immunoSEQ Assay, a bias-controlled multiplex PCR. The study's processing was this. Within the assay, amplification of reference gene primers was used to estimate how many nucleated cells each sample contained. Sequence reads were collapsed and filtered to measure the absolute abundance of every unique TCRbeta CDR3 rearrangement. For each sample, productive Simpson clonality was calculated by taking the square root of Simpson's diversity index across productive rearrangements. Entries here come from immuneACCESS through TCRdb and include only in-frame sequences with V and J called. Some clones fail to appear in such tables; in the studies checked, an unresolved V gene covers under half of the shortfall, and the cause of the remainder is unknown. V, J and clone size are taken as reported in that table, and D and trimming were inferred from the DNA itself. This sample lists 250,000 to 300,000 clones; over 80% were detected once. The ten largest clones take up around 4.5% of the sample.

Trimming removed 4 bases from V and 2 bases from J; the gene matches leave 2 bases unexplained. Reading the germline V gene gives CDR1 SNHLY and CDR2 FYNNEI. Measured from the cysteine to the phenylalanine, the CDR3 is 14 residues long. Here the CDR3 DNA is all that survives: 42 bases in frame from base 1. This sample is part of a study of blood T cell repertoires in COVID-19 (dated by TCRdb to the early 2020s). About the investigation overall: Collaborator samples came from the United States, Italy and Spain and covered acute and convalescent phases of COVID-19. Subjects who had been exposed to COVID-19, were actively infected with it, or had recovered from it provided the deeply sampled blood TCRbeta repertoires that made up the dataset. The samples were drawn from the first 160 participants of the ongoing ImmuneRACE study and from under 1,500 subjects provided by 6 global collaborators. The repertoires were made available in a free public database intended to serve as a resource for research on the immune response to SARS-CoV-2. The sample metadata nearly always contained a de-identified subject ID, COVID-19 status, age in years and sex. HLA class I and class II types, where available, came from metadata supplied by the sample provider rather than from assay-based typing. The material from the prospective study consisted of cDNA or gDNA derived from T cells, B-cell-depleted T cells, or PBMCs. The study at large found these results: The quantity of clinical and demographic metadata differed by source and by participant and was supplied without curation.

A second Seattle source provided samples from volunteer blood donors who had recovered from COVID-19. Each collaborating institution followed its own protocols to collect whole blood in K2EDTA tubes. For TCRbeta analysis, collaborators shipped samples in one of three forms: frozen whole blood, isolated PBMCs, or DNA extracted from either of those sample types. Sequencing was performed on peripheral blood. This chain is built from TRBV2 and TRBJ2-7; TRBD1 agrees with 10 junctional bases. This receptor was taken from a man between 60 and 75 years old who had recovered from COVID-19. The DNA reads TGTGCCAGCAGTGGGACAGGGGGTACCTACGAGCAGTACTTC. This yields the protein CASSGTGGTYEQYF.